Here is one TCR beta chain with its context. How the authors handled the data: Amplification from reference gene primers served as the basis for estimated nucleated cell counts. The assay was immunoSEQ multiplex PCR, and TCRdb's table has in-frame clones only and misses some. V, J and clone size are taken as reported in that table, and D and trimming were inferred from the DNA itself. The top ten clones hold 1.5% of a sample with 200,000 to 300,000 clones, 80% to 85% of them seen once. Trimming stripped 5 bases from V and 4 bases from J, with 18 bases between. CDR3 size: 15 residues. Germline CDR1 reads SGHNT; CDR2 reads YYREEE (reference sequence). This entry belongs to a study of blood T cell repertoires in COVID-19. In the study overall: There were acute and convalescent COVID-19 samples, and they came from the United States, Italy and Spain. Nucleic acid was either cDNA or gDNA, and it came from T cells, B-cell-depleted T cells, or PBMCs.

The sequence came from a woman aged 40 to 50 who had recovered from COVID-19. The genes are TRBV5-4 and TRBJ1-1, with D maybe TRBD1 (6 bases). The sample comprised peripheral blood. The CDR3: CASSPPGLGGTEAFF. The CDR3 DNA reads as TGTGCCAGCAGTCCACCAGGGTTAGGGGGCACTGAAGCTTTCTTT.